Given below is one T cell receptor (beta chain) in context. Germline V gives CDR1 LGHNA, CDR2 YNFKEQ. Trimming pared 2 bases from V and 4 bases from J, leaving 15 bases between. CDR3 size: 15 residues. In the source study's methods: The authors estimated nucleated cell counts from reference gene primer amplification. The repertoire was sequenced with immunoSEQ multiplex PCR; TCRdb's copy has only in-frame clones and lacks some. That table supplies the V and J calls and clone size; D and trimming were determined from the DNA. There are 160,000 or so clones in the sample; around four fifths occur only once, and 6.5% to 8% lies in the top ten. The data were taken from a study of blood T cell repertoires in COVID-19. The wider study: Italy, Spain and the United States were the sources of the convalescent and acute COVID-19 samples.

The sequenced sample was peripheral blood. The sequence derives from a man between 70 and 80 years old with active or convalescent COVID-19. The V and J genes are TRBV4-2 and TRBJ2-7, with D possibly being TRBD1 (6 bases). CDR3 amino acids: CASSQSRDKRYEQYF. CDR3 bases: TGTGCCAGCAGCCAATCCCGGGACAAAAGATACGAGCAGTACTTC.